This TCR beta chain was retrieved from a study of OX40 agonist ivuxolimab in advanced cancers. The V and J ends lost 2 bases and 1 base, in that order; junction bases with no gene match: 2. Germline-derived CDR1 and CDR2 are SGHRS and YFSETQ. The length of the CDR3 is 17 residues. Data came from immunoSEQ multiplex PCR; TCRdb stores just in-frame clones and leaves some out. This table has about 72,000 clones, about 90% appearing once. This chain joins TRBV5-1 and TRBJ1-6; 11 nucleotides match TRBD1. Sequences were derived from CD4+ or CD8+ T cells sorted from blood, sampled in a trial of the OX40 agonist ivuxolimab. The sequence was collected from an adult with an advanced solid tumor such as melanoma, head and neck, liver or kidney cancer. The CDR3 is CASSFGTGGSYNSPLHF. CDR3 coding DNA: TGCGCCAGCAGCTTTGGGACAGGGGGATCCTATAATTCACCCCTCCACTTT.